A single sample is the source of the 19 T cell receptor beta chains below, sequenced in a study of PD-1 blockade in mismatch repair-deficient tumors. The assay was immunoSEQ multiplex PCR, and TCRdb's table has in-frame clones only and misses some. The sample lists under 95,000 clones; about four fifths were seen once. The sequences come from peripheral blood, collected 44 weeks after starting pembrolizumab. These receptors were collected from an adult with mismatch repair-deficient cancer.

V gene TRBV5-1 combines with J gene TRBJ2-4; weak D call: TRBD1 (5 bases). This CDR3 spans 13 amino acids. Trimming pared 1 base from V and 10 bases from J, leaving 12 bases between. Germline V gene data show CDR1 as SGHRS and CDR2 as YFSETQ. CDR3 amino acids: CASSLYQGEIQYF. The CDR3, as DNA: TGCGCCAGCAGCTTGTACCAGGGCGAGATTCAGTACTTC.

The J gene is TRBJ2-2, the V gene TRBV7-3; TRBD1 aligns across 8 bases. In germline, CDR1 is SGHTA, CDR2 FQGTGA. The ends lost 1 base at V and 4 bases at J; junction bases unmatched: 2. The CDR3 consists of 15 residues. CDR3 sequence (DNA): TGTGCCAGCAGCTTAAATACAGGGGGCACCGGGGAGCTGTTTTTT. This gives the protein CASSLNTGGTGELFF.

The chain couples TRBV5-1 to TRBJ2-1; D unresolved. V was shortened by 0 bases and J by 4 bases, with 11 bases between the two germline ends. The length of the CDR3 is 15 residues. Germline V gene data show CDR1 as SGHRS and CDR2 as YFSETQ. CDR3 protein: CASSLDSPSYNEQFF. DNA of the CDR3: TGCGCCAGCAGCTTGGACTCCCCGTCGTACAATGAGCAGTTCTTC.

The V call is TRBV4-1, the J call TRBJ2-1; 8 bases map to TRBD2. Losses at the gene ends were 1 base for V and 7 bases for J; bases not matched to a gene: 9. CDR1 and CDR2 from the germline V gene are MGHRA and YSYEKL. The CDR3 has 16 residues. In DNA form, the CDR3 reads TGCGCCAGCAGCCAAGTCAGCGGGAGTTCGGGAAATGAGCAGTTCTTC. As protein: CASSQVSGSSGNEQFF.

The rearrangement links TRBV18 to TRBJ2-3, with 10 bases identical to TRBD1. The CDR3 contains 13 residues. Germline trimming cut 6 bases from V and 5 bases from J; bases unmatched to any gene: 2. Germline-derived CDR1 and CDR2 are KGHSH and LQKENI. CDR3 residues: CASSWDRGDTQYF. The CDR3 nucleotides read TGTGCCAGCTCGTGGGACAGGGGAGATACGCAGTATTTT.

V usage is TRBV18 and J usage is TRBJ1-5; TRBD1 aligns across 10 bases. Germline CDR1 reads KGHSH; CDR2 reads LQKENI. V lost 3 bases and J lost 5; bases outside the gene matches: 1. The CDR3 contains 14 residues. The CDR3 DNA sequence: TGTGCCAGCTCACCCGGGACAGGGGATCAGCCCCAGCATTTT. Its translation is CASSPGTGDQPQHF.

This clone came up once. V and J are TRBV9 and TRBJ2-1; 12 bases fit TRBD2. V trimming: 0 bases; J trimming: 8 bases; junction bases outside the gene matches: 9. Germline CDR1 reads SGDLS; CDR2 reads YYNGEE. The CDR3 runs to 17 residues. The CDR3 spells CASSVAGRLAGVHEQFF. The CDR3 DNA follows: TGTGCCAGCAGCGTAGCCGGCCGACTAGCGGGAGTTCATGAGCAGTTCTTC.

The chain combines TRBV27 with TRBJ1-1; unclear D gene. Trimming left V 2 bases short and J 2 bases short, with 6 bases between. Germline V gene sequence: CDR1 MNHEY, CDR2 SMNVEV (reference sequence). The CDR3 spans 13 residues. The CDR3 here is CASSLGRNTEAFF. Written as DNA, the CDR3 is TGTGCCAGCAGTTTAGGCCGAAACACTGAAGCTTTCTTT.

This clone was recorded only once. The chain is built from TRBV9 and TRBJ2-1; 11 positions agree with TRBD2. This CDR3 is built from 17 residues. Germline loops: CDR1 SGDLS, CDR2 YYNGEE. The V gene end was trimmed by 5 bases and the J gene end by 4 bases; junction bases not matched to a gene: 11. The DNA for the CDR3 is TGTGCCAGCAGTGGGGGGCTAGCGGGAGGAGGGTACAATGAGCAGTTCTTC. Translating gives CASSGGLAGGGYNEQFF.

The chain uses TRBV18 and TRBJ1-2; D remains unclear. The CDR3 is made up of 14 amino acids. The V and J ends lost 0 bases and 8 bases respectively, with 13 bases between them. Looked up from germline, CDR1 is KGHSH and CDR2 is LQKENI. CDR3 DNA: TGTGCCAGCTCACCACCGCTTAAGGAGTCCGGCTACACCTTC. This encodes CASSPPLKESGYTF. The full variable domain, its missing parts supplied by reference TRBV18 and TRBJ1-2, is NAGVMQNPRHLVRRRGQEARLRCSPMKGHSHVYWYRQLPEEGLKFMVYLQKENIIDESGMPKERFSAEFPKEGPSILRIQQVVRGDSAAYFCASSPPLKESGYTFGSGTRLTVV.

This clone was seen more than once but under ten times. This chain links TRBV19 with TRBJ1-2, with TRBD1 as a possible D gene (5 bases). Trimming took 3 bases from V and 3 from J, leaving 20 bases between them. The length of the CDR3 is 17 residues. CDR1 and CDR2 (germline): LNHDA, SQIVND (reference sequence). The CDR3 DNA follows: TGTGCCAGTAGTATCGACCGTGTGCAGGGAGGAGACTATGGCTACACCTTC. Encoded protein: CASSIDRVQGGDYGYTF.

This clone has more than one count but fewer than ten. CDR3 region: CASSLPSGGRSYGYTF. DNA of the CDR3: TGTGCCAGCAGCCTCCCCTCAGGGGGCAGGAGCTATGGCTACACCTTC. The V and J genes are TRBV28 and TRBJ1-2, with 8 positions matching TRBD1. Per germline, CDR1 MDHEN and CDR2 SYDVKM. The CDR3 totals 16 residues. V shed 6 bases, J shed 4 bases, and the junction held 13 bases outside the gene matches.

The chain couples TRBV28 to TRBJ1-4, with 8 bases lining up with TRBD1. V lost 5 bases, J lost 6 bases, and 5 bases stayed unmatched. CDR1 is MDHEN, CDR2 SYDVKM, per germline. This CDR3 contains 14 residues. The CDR3 region is CASSRQGRDEKLFF. As DNA, the CDR3 is TGTGCCAGCAGTCGACAGGGGAGGGATGAAAAACTGTTTTTT.

The chain couples TRBV7-9 to TRBJ2-3, with 7 nucleotides matching TRBD1. The CDR3 totals 17 residues. CDR1 is SEHNR and CDR2 is FQNEAQ in the germline V gene (reference sequence). V was pared by 2 bases and J by 1 base, with 9 bases of the junction left unmatched. Written as DNA, the CDR3 is TGTGCCAGCAGCTTATTTCGAGGGGGCAGTCGCACAGATACGCAGTATTTT. Amino acid sequence: CASSLFRGGSRTDTQYF.

As regards this clone: Mismatch with germline at one junction end may stem from a read error. The gene calls are TRBV4-3 and TRBJ2-7; TRBD2 might be the D (6 bases). CDR1 is LGHNA, CDR2 YSLEER, per germline. CDR3 size: 15 residues. CDR3 bases: TGCGCCAGCAGTCAAGCGGGCGTCGGGTCCTACGAGCAGTACTTC. This gives the protein CASSQAGVGSYEQYF.

The chain couples TRBV27 to TRBJ1-5; D is possibly TRBD1 (5 bases). Germline V CDR1 and CDR2: MNHEY, SMNVEV (reference sequence). The CDR3 runs to 16 residues. The V gene lost 3 bases and the J gene lost 2 bases, with 14 bases spanning the gap. The CDR3 nucleotides read TGTGCCAGCAGTTTTATTCCCAGGGTAGGCAATCAGCCCCAGCATTTT. Encoded protein: CASSFIPRVGNQPQHF.

This chain joins TRBV10-3 and TRBJ2-7; 7 bases agree with TRBD1. This CDR3 comprises 16 residues. Germline CDR1 and CDR2: ENHRY and SYGVKD. The V and J ends lost 5 bases and 2 bases, in that order; junction bases with no gene match: 12. As DNA, the CDR3 is TGTGCCATCAGTACAATTTGGACAGGCAACACCTACGAGCAGTACTTC. The encoded protein is CAISTIWTGNTYEQYF.

The chain uses TRBV6-1 and TRBJ2-7, with TRBD2 matching over 14 bases. Germline lookup yields CDR1 MNHNS and CDR2 SASEGT. The junction had 5 bases not matched to a gene; V was cut back by 6 bases and J by 4 bases. The CDR3 is 15 residues long. DNA of the CDR3: TGTGCCAGCAGCTCCGGGACTAGCGGGAGATACGAGCAGTACTTC. Amino acids: CASSSGTSGRYEQYF.

This clone has a handful of counts. The V and J genes are TRBV10-3 and TRBJ2-7, with D tentatively TRBD2 (6 bases). V shed 1 base and J shed 3 bases, with 13 bases lying between them. CDR3 length equals 15 residues. Germline CDR1 reads ENHRY; CDR2 reads SYGVKD. The DNA of the CDR3 is TGTGCCATCAGTGAGTGGGGGACTCAAAGCTACGAGCAGTACTTC. As protein: CAISEWGTQSYEQYF.